One sample yielded the 28 T cell receptor beta chains listed below, sequenced in a study of blood T cell repertoires in COVID-19. Repertoires were generated with immunoSEQ multiplex PCR, while TCRdb's copy carries only in-frame clones and drops some. The sample holds 25,000 to 35,000 clones, roughly nine tenths seen once. Material for sequencing was peripheral blood. All receptors derive from a human donor with acute or convalescent COVID-19. The donor label of this sample is uncertain.

V usage is TRBV27 and J usage is TRBJ2-6; D call uncertain. CDR3 length: 14 amino acids. Germline-derived CDR1 and CDR2 are MNHEY and SMNVEV (reference sequence). V was trimmed by 4 bases and J by 0 bases, leaving 4 bases between them. CDR3 protein: CASSWASGANVLTF. Here the CDR3 DNA reads TGTGCCAGCAGTTGGGCCTCTGGGGCCAACGTCCTGACTTTC.

This clone was detected once. The chain carries TRBV10-2 and TRBJ1-4; 8 bases match TRBD1. The CDR3 runs 11 residues. Germline-derived CDR1 and CDR2 are WSHSY and SAAADI. Trimming took 6 bases from V and 13 from J; bases not matched to a gene: 4. As DNA, the CDR3 is TGCGCCAGCAGAGGAGACAGGGGACTGTTTTTT. It encodes CASRGDRGLFF.

The chain uses TRBV2 and TRBJ2-7, with TRBD1 identical over 9 bases. The CDR3 runs 14 residues. The V segment lost 5 bases and the J segment 1 base; nucleotides outside the gene matches: 3. Germline CDR1 reads SNHLY; CDR2 reads FYNNEI. The CDR3 sequence: CASSSGTGSYEQYF. CDR3 DNA: TGTGCCAGCAGTTCCGGGACAGGGTCCTACGAGCAGTACTTC.

The chain employs TRBV5-1 and TRBJ1-2; D possibly corresponds to TRBD1 (6 bases). V was clipped by 0 bases and J by 6 bases, with 6 bases between them. CDR1 and CDR2 (germline): SGHRS, YFSETQ. The CDR3 is 12 residues long. The CDR3 region is CASSLDRDGYTF. CDR3 sequence (DNA): TGCGCCAGCAGCTTGGACAGGGATGGCTACACCTTC.

J is TRBJ2-5 and V is TRBV9, with TRBD2 identical over 10 bases. The CDR3 has 16 amino acids. Germline assignment: CDR1 SGDLS and CDR2 YYNGEE. J was trimmed by 5 bases and V by 0 bases; bases with no gene match: 7. CDR3 sequence (DNA): TGTGCCAGCAGCGTAGTTGGAGCGGGGGGGCCTGAGACCCAGTACTTC. This sequence encodes CASSVVGAGGPETQYF. Together with reference TRBV9 and TRBJ2-5, the CDR3 gives the full variable domain: DSGVTQTPKHLITATGQRVTLRCSPRSGDLSVYWYQQSLDQGLQFLIQYYNGEERAKGNILERFSAQQFPDLHSELNLSSLELGDSALYFCASSVVGAGGPETQYFGPGTRLLVL.

This chain joins TRBV4-1 and TRBJ1-2, with 8 bases aligning to TRBD1. The CDR3 loop spans 16 amino acids. J lost 4 bases, V lost 4 bases, and 11 bases had no gene match. CDR1 and CDR2 from the germline V gene are MGHRA and YSYEKL. The DNA of the CDR3 is TGCGCCAGCAGCCCCACAGGGGGGACAGCGTCCTATGGCTACACCTTC. It codes for CASSPTGGTASYGYTF.

The chain recombines TRBV30 with TRBJ2-5, with TRBD2 as a possible D gene (6 bases). V lost 4 bases and J 5 bases, leaving 14 bases between the germline ends. Germline CDR1 GTSNPN, CDR2 SVGIG (reference sequence). CDR3 length: 13 residues. CDR3 nucleotides: TGTGCCTGGAACCCGGGACTGCGGGAGACCCAGTACTTC. This sequence encodes CAWNPGLRETQYF.

This clone was observed once. The rearrangement links TRBV29-1 to TRBJ2-7; 12 nucleotides align to TRBD1. The CDR3 extends over 13 amino acids. With 3 bases clipped from V and 6 bases from J, the junction kept 3 bases outside the gene matches. From germline, CDR1 is SQVTM and CDR2 ANQGSEA. The CDR3 sequence is CSVERDRGREQYF. The CDR3 DNA sequence: TGCAGCGTTGAGCGGGACAGGGGGCGCGAGCAGTACTTC.

The V call is TRBV4-2, the J call TRBJ2-2, with D unclear. With 1 base removed from V and 4 bases from J, the gap between germline ends came to 7 bases. Germline CDR1 LGHNA, CDR2 YNFKEQ. This CDR3 comprises 14 residues. CDR3 sequence: CASSQAGFTGELFF. The CDR3 DNA reads TGTGCCAGCAGCCAAGCGGGTTTCACCGGGGAGCTGTTTTTT.

The chain has TRBV9 and TRBJ2-2; possible D gene TRBD2, 6 bases. Trimming shortened V by 1 base and J by 1 base, and 8 bases separated the two germline ends. From germline, CDR1 is SGDLS and CDR2 YYNGEE. CDR3 length: 15 residues. The chain's CDR3 is CASSVNSGNTGELFF. The CDR3 DNA reads TGTGCCAGCAGCGTAAATAGCGGGAACACCGGGGAGCTGTTTTTT.

This clone was detected once. The gene calls are TRBV3-1 (or the pseudogene TRBV3-2) and TRBJ1-2, with no clear D. Germline assignment: CDR1 LGHDT and CDR2 YNNKEL (reference sequence). V dropped 4 bases and J dropped 7 bases, with 19 bases sitting between them. This CDR3 is 15 amino acids long. For the CDR3, the DNA is TGTGCCAGCAGCCCCCTAGGGCGGGGATGGGGTGGCTACACCTTC. It encodes CASSPLGRGWGGYTF.

V usage is TRBV5-6 and J usage is TRBJ2-5; 12 bases are a match to TRBD2. The length of the CDR3 is 17 residues. The J segment lost 5 bases and the V segment lost 4 bases, leaving 12 bases of the junction unmatched. Germline V gene data show CDR1 as SGHDT and CDR2 as YYEEEE. CDR3 DNA sequence: TGTGCCAGCAGCCTTAGGACTAGCGGGGTCATGAGGGAGACCCAGTACTTC. This gives the protein CASSLRTSGVMRETQYF.

The chain links TRBV5-4 to TRBJ2-7; a weak D match, TRBD1 (5 bases). In germline, CDR1 is SGHNT, CDR2 YYREEE (reference sequence). V was trimmed by 0 bases and J by 3 bases, leaving 7 bases between them. This CDR3 region has 13 residues. The CDR3 sequence: CASSLGQNYEQYF. CDR3 in DNA: TGTGCCAGCAGCTTGGGACAGAACTACGAGCAGTACTTC.

The table lists this clone with a count of one. The rearrangement links TRBV7-2 to TRBJ1-3; D gene ambiguous. Germline V gene sequence: CDR1 SGHTA, CDR2 FQGNSA. This CDR3 comprises 14 residues. Trimming took 5 bases from V and 4 from J, leaving 12 bases between them. CDR3 DNA: TGTGCCAGCAGCCCTAGGATCCGGGGAAACACCATATATTTT. Translated: CASSPRIRGNTIYF. The full variable domain, rest sourced from reference TRBV7-2 and TRBJ1-3, is GAGVSQSPSNKVTEKGKDVELRCDPISGHTALYWYRQSLGQGLEFLIYFQGNSAPDKSGLPSDRFSAERTGGSVSTLTIQRTQQEDSAVYLCASSPRIRGNTIYFGEGSWLTVV.

CDR3 in amino acids: CAWSFTGYGYTF. CDR3 in DNA: TGTGCCTGGAGCTTTACAGGGTATGGCTACACCTTC. The rearrangement uses TRBV30 and TRBJ1-2; a possible D gene is TRBD1 (6 bases). CDR3 size: 12 residues. Germline V CDR1 and CDR2: GTSNPN, SVGIG (reference sequence). Trimming removed 3 bases from V and 5 bases from J, with 10 bases in between.

This clone appeared a single time. V is TRBV11-2 and J is TRBJ2-7; 9 bases fit TRBD1. The V segment lost 5 bases and the J segment 6 bases; nucleotides outside the gene matches: 8. This CDR3 has 14 residues. The germline gives CDR1 SGHAT, CDR2 FQNNGV. The CDR3 loop reads CASSATGQGLEQYF. CDR3 nucleotide sequence: TGTGCCAGCAGCGCAACGGGACAGGGTCTCGAGCAGTACTTC.

The V and J genes are TRBV18 and TRBJ1-1, with 9 bases fitting TRBD1. V was pared by 0 bases and J by 2 bases, with 1 base of the junction left unmatched. Germline V gives CDR1 KGHSH, CDR2 LQKENI. The length of the CDR3 is 15 residues. DNA for the CDR3: TGTGCCAGCTCACCACCGGACAGGGGCAACACTGAAGCTTTCTTT. It is translated as CASSPPDRGNTEAFF.

Only a few counts were recorded for this clone. This sequence joins TRBV11-2 and TRBJ1-1; D is ambiguous. The CDR3 is made up of 12 amino acids. V lost 2 bases, J lost 4 bases, and 5 bases lay in between. The germline CDR1 and CDR2 sequences are SGHAT and FQNNGV. The CDR3 sequence is CASSLTGTEAFF. CDR3 coding DNA: TGTGCCAGCAGCTTAACCGGCACTGAAGCTTTCTTT. Full variable domain (remainder filled in from reference TRBV11-2 and TRBJ1-1): EAGVAQSPRYKIIEKRQSVAFWCNPISGHATLYWYQQILGQGPKLLIQFQNNGVVDDSQLPKDRFSAERLKGVDSTLKIQPAKLEDSAVYLCASSLTGTEAFFGQGTRLTVV.

This chain connects TRBV14 to TRBJ2-3; 8 positions match TRBD2. The CDR3 runs to 15 residues. The trim removed 4 bases at V and 2 bases at J, leaving 5 bases unmatched. Germline V lookup: CDR1 SGHDN, CDR2 FVKESK. CDR3 coding DNA: TGTGCCAGCAGCCTCAGCGGGAGATACACAGATACGCAGTATTTT. Translating it yields CASSLSGRYTDTQYF.

This chain uses TRBV6-1 with TRBJ2-7; no definite D call. Germline V gene sequence: CDR1 MNHNS, CDR2 SASEGT. This CDR3 comprises 12 residues. The germline V and J ends were trimmed by 2 bases and 9 bases, with 11 bases remaining between them. The CDR3 loop reads CASSEIEATQYF. As DNA, the CDR3 is TGTGCCAGCAGTGAAATTGAGGCTACGCAGTACTTC.

CDR3 region: CASSLSGGNEKLFF. The DNA of the CDR3 is TGTGCCAGCAGCTTGTCAGGGGGCAACGAAAAACTGTTTTTT. This chain connects TRBV5-5 to TRBJ1-4, with 8 bases fitting TRBD1. Germline loops: CDR1 SGHKS, CDR2 YYEKEE (reference sequence). The junction had 4 bases not matched to a gene; V was cut back by 1 base and J by 8 bases. This CDR3 has 14 residues. The whole variable domain, filled in from reference TRBV5-5 and TRBJ1-4, reads DAGVTQSPTHLIKTRGQQVTLRCSPISGHKSVSWYQQVLGQGPQFIFQYYEKEERGRGNFPDRFSARQFPNYSSELNVNALLLGDSALYLCASSLSGGNEKLFFGSGTQLSVL.

This clone was detected only once. This chain connects TRBV11-3 to TRBJ2-1, with 10 nucleotides matching TRBD2. J gave up 5 bases and V 5 bases, and 9 bases lay outside the gene matches. The V gene's germline CDR1 is SGHNT and CDR2 YENEEA. The length of the CDR3 is 16 residues. The CDR3, as DNA: TGTGCCAGCAGCCCTACTAGCGGGACAGCACACAATGAGCAGTTCTTC. Protein product: CASSPTSGTAHNEQFF.

This sequence joins TRBV10-3 and TRBJ1-3, with 8 bases matching TRBD1. V trimming: 4 bases; J trimming: 1 base; junction bases outside the gene matches: 9. CDR3 length equals 17 residues. The germline gives CDR1 ENHRY, CDR2 SYGVKD. CDR3 sequence (DNA): TGTGCCATCAGTGCCAGGGGGCAAGGTTTATCTGGAAACACCATATATTTT. Its translation: CAISARGQGLSGNTIYF.

The rearrangement uses TRBV5-1 and TRBJ1-4; maybe TRBD1 (6 bases). Trimming removed 2 bases from V and 6 bases from J, with 11 bases in between. The CDR3 sequence is 14 residues long. CDR1 is SGHRS, CDR2 YFSETQ, per germline. The DNA for the CDR3 is TGCGCCAGCAGCTTTTCCTCAGGGGATGAAAAACTGTTTTTT. Its translation is CASSFSSGDEKLFF.

The chain combines TRBV10-3 with TRBJ1-2, with D unresolved. CDR3 length equals 14 residues. Germline V gives CDR1 ENHRY, CDR2 SYGVKD. The V end was cut by 0 bases, the J end by 2 bases, with 7 bases between. CDR3 nucleotide sequence: TGTGCCATCAGTGAGTCGGCAGGCAACTATGGCTACACCTTC. Its protein is CAISESAGNYGYTF.

The chain is built from TRBV7-2 and TRBJ2-4; D remains ambiguous. CDR1 SGHTA and CDR2 FQGNSA come from the germline V gene. This CDR3 spans 15 amino acids. Trimming stripped 1 base from V and 0 bases from J, with 7 bases between. The CDR3 nucleotides are TGTGCCAGCAGCTTAGAGCCACTAGCCAAAAACATTCAGTACTTC. Translated, it gives CASSLEPLAKNIQYF.

The gene calls are TRBV6-4 and TRBJ1-1; TRBD1 might be the D (5 bases). The V and J ends lost 3 bases and 11 bases respectively, with 16 bases between them. The CDR3 loop spans 13 amino acids. The germline V gene encodes CDR1 MRHNA and CDR2 SNTAGT. The CDR3 reads CASSEILGGSAFF. Written as DNA, the CDR3 is TGTGCCAGCAGTGAAATATTGGGGGGTTCGGCTTTCTTT.

This rearrangement joins TRBV4-1 to TRBJ1-5; 11 bases are a match to TRBD1. Germline CDR1 MGHRA, CDR2 YSYEKL. The length of the CDR3 is 17 residues. With V trimmed by 2 bases and J by 3 bases, 6 bases remained unmatched. The CDR3 is CASSQSAGQGANQPQHF. CDR3 DNA: TGCGCCAGCAGCCAAAGTGCAGGACAGGGGGCCAATCAGCCCCAGCATTTT.